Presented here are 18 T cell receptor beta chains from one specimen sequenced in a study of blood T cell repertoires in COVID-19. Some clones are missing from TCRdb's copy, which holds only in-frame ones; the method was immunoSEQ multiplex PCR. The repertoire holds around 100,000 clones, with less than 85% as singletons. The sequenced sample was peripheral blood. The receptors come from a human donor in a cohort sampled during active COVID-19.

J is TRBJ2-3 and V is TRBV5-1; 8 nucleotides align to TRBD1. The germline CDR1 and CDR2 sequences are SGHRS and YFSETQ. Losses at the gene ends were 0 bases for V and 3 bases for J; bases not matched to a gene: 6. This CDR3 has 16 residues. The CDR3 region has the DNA TGCGCCAGCAGCTTGGCAGCACAGGGGGATACAGATACGCAGTATTTT. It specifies CASSLAAQGDTDTQYF. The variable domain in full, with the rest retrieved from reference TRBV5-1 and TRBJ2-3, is KAGVTQTPRYLIKTRGQQVTLSCSPISGHRSVSWYQQTPGQGLQFLFEYFSETQRNKGNFPGRFSGRQFSNSRSEMNVSTLELGDSALYLCASSLAAQGDTDTQYFGPGTRLTVL.

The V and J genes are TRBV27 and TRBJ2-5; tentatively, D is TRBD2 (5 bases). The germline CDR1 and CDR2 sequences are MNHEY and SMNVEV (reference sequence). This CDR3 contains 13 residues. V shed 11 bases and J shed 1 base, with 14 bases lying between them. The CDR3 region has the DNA TGTGCCCCTAAGAGCGGAACCCAAGAGACCCAGTACTTC. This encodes CAPKSGTQETQYF.

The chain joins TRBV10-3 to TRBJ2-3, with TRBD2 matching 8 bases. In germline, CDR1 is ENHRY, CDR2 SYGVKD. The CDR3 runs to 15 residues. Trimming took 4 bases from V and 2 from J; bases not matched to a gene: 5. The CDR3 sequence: CAISVDGGATDTQYF. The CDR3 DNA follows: TGTGCCATCAGTGTCGACGGGGGGGCCACAGATACGCAGTATTTT.

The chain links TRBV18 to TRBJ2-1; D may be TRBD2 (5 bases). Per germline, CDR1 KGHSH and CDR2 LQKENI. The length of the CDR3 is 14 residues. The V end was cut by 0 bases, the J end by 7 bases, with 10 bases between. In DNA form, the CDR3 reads TGTGCCAGCTCACCACCGGCGAGGGAAAATGAGCAGTTCTTC. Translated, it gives CASSPPARENEQFF.

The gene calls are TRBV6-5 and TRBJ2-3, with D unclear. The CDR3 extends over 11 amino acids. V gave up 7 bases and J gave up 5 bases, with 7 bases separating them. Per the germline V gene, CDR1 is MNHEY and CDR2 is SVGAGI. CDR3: CASTRRDTQYF. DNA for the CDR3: TGTGCCAGCACCCGGAGAGATACGCAGTATTTT.

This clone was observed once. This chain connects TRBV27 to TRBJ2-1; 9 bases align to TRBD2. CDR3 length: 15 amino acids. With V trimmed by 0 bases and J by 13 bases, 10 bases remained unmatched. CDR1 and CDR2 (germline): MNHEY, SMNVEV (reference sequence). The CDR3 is CASSLSPSPSGIQFF. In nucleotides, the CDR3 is TGTGCCAGCAGTTTATCCCCTTCCCCTAGCGGGATTCAGTTCTTC.

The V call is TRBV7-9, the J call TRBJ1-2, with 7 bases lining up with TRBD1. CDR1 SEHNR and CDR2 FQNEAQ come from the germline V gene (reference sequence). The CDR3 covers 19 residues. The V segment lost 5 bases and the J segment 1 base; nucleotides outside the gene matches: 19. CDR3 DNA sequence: TGTGCCAGCAGCCCCCCCTTTGTCGGGACAGATCCTTTTAACTATGGCTACACCTTC. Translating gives CASSPPFVGTDPFNYGYTF.

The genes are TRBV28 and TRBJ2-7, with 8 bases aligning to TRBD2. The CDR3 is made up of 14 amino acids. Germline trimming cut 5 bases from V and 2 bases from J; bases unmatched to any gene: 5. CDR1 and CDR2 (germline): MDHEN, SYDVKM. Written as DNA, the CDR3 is TGTGCCAGCAGTCAAACGGGACTAGCCTACGAGCAGTACTTC. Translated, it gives CASSQTGLAYEQYF.

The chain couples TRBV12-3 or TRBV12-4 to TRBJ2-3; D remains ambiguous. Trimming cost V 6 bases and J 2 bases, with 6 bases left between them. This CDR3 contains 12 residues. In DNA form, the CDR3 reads TGTGCCAGCAGATACAACACAGATACGCAGTATTTT. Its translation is CASRYNTDTQYF.

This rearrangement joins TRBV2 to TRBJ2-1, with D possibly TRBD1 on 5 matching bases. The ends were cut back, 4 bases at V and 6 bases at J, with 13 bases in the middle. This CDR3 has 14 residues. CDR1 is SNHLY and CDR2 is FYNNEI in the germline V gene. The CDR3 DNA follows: TGTGCCAGCAGTGTGGGGCGTCTTTCCAATGAGCAGTTCTTC. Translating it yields CASSVGRLSNEQFF.

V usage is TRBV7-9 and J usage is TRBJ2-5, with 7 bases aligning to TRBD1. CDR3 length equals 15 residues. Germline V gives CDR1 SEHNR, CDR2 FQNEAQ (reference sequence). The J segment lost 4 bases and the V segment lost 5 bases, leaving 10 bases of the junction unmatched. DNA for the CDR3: TGTGCCAGCAGCAAAACAGGGGCGATAGGAGAGACCCAGTACTTC. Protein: CASSKTGAIGETQYF.

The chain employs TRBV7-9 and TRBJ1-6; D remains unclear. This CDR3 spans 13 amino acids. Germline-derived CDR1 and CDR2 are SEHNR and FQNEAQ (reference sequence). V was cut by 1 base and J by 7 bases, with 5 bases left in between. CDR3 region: CASSLVQNSPLHF. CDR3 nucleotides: TGTGCCAGCAGCTTAGTCCAAAATTCACCCCTCCACTTT. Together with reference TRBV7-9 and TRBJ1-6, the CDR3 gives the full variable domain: DTGVSQNPRHKITKRGQNVTFRCDPISEHNRLYWYRQTLGQGPEFLTYFQNEAQLEKSRLLSDRFSAERPKGSFSTLEIQRTEQGDSAMYLCASSLVQNSPLHFGNGTRLTVT.

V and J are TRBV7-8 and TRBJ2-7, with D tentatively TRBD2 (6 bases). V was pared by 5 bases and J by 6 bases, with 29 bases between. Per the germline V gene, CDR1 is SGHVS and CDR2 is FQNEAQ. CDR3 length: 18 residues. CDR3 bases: TGTGCCAGCAGCCTCCGGATAGAACGGGACTCGGCTGGCGGCGAGCAGTACTTC. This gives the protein CASSLRIERDSAGGEQYF.

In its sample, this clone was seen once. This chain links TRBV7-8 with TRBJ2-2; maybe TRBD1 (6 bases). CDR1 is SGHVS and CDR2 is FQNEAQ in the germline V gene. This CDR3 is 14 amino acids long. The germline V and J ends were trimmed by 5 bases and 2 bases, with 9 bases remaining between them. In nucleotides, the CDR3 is TGTGCCAGCAGCCGGGACATCAACACCGGGGAGCTGTTTTTT. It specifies CASSRDINTGELFF.

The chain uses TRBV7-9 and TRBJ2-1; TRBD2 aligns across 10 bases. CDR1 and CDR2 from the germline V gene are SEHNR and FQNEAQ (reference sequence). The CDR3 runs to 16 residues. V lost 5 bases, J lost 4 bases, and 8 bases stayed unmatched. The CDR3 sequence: CASSGRGLASYNEQFF. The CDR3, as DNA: TGTGCCAGCAGCGGACGGGGACTAGCGTCTTACAATGAGCAGTTCTTC.

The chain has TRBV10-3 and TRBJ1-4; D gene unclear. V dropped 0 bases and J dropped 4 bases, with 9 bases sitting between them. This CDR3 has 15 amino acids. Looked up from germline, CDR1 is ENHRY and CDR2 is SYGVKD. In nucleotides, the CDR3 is TGTGCCATCAGTGAGTCGTCAGAATATAATGAAAAACTGTTTTTT. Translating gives CAISESSEYNEKLFF.

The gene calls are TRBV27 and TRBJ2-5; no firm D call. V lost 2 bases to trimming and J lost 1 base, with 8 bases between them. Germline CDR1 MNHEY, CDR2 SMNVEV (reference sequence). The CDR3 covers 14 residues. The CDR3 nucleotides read TGTGCCAGCAGTTTACGAGCTAGCCAAGAGACCCAGTACTTC. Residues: CASSLRASQETQYF.

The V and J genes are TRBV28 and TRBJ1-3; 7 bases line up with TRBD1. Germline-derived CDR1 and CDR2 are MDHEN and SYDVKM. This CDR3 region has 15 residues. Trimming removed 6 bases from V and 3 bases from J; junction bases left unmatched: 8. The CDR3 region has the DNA TGTGCCAGCAGATACCTAGACAGGGTTGGAAACACCATATATTTT. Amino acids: CASRYLDRVGNTIYF.